Shown below are 32 T cell receptor beta chains from a single sample sequenced in a study of cytotoxic CD8 clonotypes in ibrutinib-treated CLL. Measured with immunoSEQ multiplex PCR; TCRdb has only the in-frame clones, and not every one. The sample lists around 200,000 clones, about three quarters occurring once. Sequenced here: PBMCs, sampled after 12 months of ibrutinib treatment. The source of these receptors is a human donor with chronic lymphocytic leukemia.

J is TRBJ2-7 and V is TRBV6-5; D is ambiguous. Between the trimmed V and J ends, which lost 6 bases and 5 bases, there was a span of 8 bases. In germline, CDR1 is MNHEY, CDR2 SVGAGI. CDR3 size: 11 residues. CDR3 region: CASRLLDEQYF. As DNA, the CDR3 is TGTGCCAGCAGACTTTTGGACGAGCAGTACTTC.

The chain uses TRBV4-1 and TRBJ2-3; 9 positions match TRBD2. Looked up from germline, CDR1 is MGHRA and CDR2 is YSYEKL. The length of the CDR3 is 17 residues. V shed 3 bases and J 0 bases; nucleotides not matched to a gene: 7. The CDR3 coding sequence is TGCGCCAGCAGCCAGGTGATAGCGGGGGTCAGCACAGATACGCAGTATTTT. Amino acid sequence: CASSQVIAGVSTDTQYF.

The chain uses TRBV28 and TRBJ2-5; D gene ambiguous. Germline CDR1 MDHEN, CDR2 SYDVKM. The V end was cut by 3 bases, the J end by 4 bases, with 6 bases between. The CDR3 is made up of 12 amino acids. This CDR3 reads CASSFLIETQYF. The DNA for the CDR3 is TGTGCCAGCAGTTTTTTGATAGAGACCCAGTACTTC.

This rearrangement joins TRBV7-2 to TRBJ1-1; D remains ambiguous. Germline V gene lookup returns CDR1 SGHTA and CDR2 FQGNSA. V lost 4 bases, J lost 1 base, and 10 bases lay in between. The CDR3 is 14 residues long. CDR3 DNA: TGTGCCAGCAGCTCCAAGGGAGGGAACACTGAAGCTTTCTTT. Amino acids: CASSSKGGNTEAFF.

This clone has a handful of counts. The chain employs TRBV2 and TRBJ2-7; TRBD1 aligns across 7 bases. V was pared by 8 bases and J by 6 bases, with 13 bases of the junction left unmatched. This CDR3 spans 14 amino acids. Germline-derived CDR1 and CDR2 are SNHLY and FYNNEI. CDR3: CASLGLRDSSEQYF. CDR3 coding DNA: TGTGCCAGCCTAGGGCTTCGGGACAGTTCCGAGCAGTACTTC.

The chain combines TRBV9 with TRBJ1-4, with D unresolved. Germline loops: CDR1 SGDLS, CDR2 YYNGEE. CDR3 length equals 16 residues. Trimming removed 0 bases at V and 7 bases at J, with 16 bases between. The CDR3 sequence: CASSVGGGFVGEKLFF. The DNA for the CDR3 is TGTGCCAGCAGCGTAGGAGGTGGCTTCGTAGGTGAAAAACTGTTTTTT.

V usage is TRBV6-5 and J usage is TRBJ2-1; D is uncertain. This CDR3 comprises 16 residues. Germline V gives CDR1 MNHEY, CDR2 SVGAGI. Trimming pared 0 bases from V and 5 bases from J, leaving 14 bases between. CDR3 in DNA: TGTGCCAGCAGTTACTCGTCGGATCTTACAAACAATGAGCAGTTCTTC. This gives the protein CASSYSSDLTNNEQFF.

This clone was seen many times. The genes are TRBV18 and TRBJ1-1; no clear D gene. The CDR3 sequence is 15 residues long. Germline V gene data show CDR1 as KGHSH and CDR2 as LQKENI. Deletions cut 3 bases from V and 0 bases from J, with 11 bases between. The CDR3 nucleotides read TGTGCCAGCTCACCCACAGAGAATTTGAACACTGAAGCTTTCTTT. This gives the protein CASSPTENLNTEAFF.

This chain joins TRBV5-6 and TRBJ2-1; 13 nucleotides agree with TRBD2. The CDR3 runs to 19 residues. V lost 6 bases and J lost 0; bases outside the gene matches: 12. Per germline, CDR1 SGHDT and CDR2 YYEEEE. CDR3 sequence (DNA): TGTGCCAGCAACATACCGGGACTAGCGGGGCGGGGCTCCTACAATGAGCAGTTCTTC. Its translation: CASNIPGLAGRGSYNEQFF.

This rearrangement joins TRBV28 to TRBJ2-1, with TRBD2 matching over 14 bases. This CDR3 spans 16 amino acids. Germline V lookup: CDR1 MDHEN, CDR2 SYDVKM. Trimming took 4 bases from V and 4 from J; bases not matched to a gene: 3. In nucleotides, the CDR3 is TGTGCCAGCAGTTCTGGGACTAGCGGGAGTTACAATGAGCAGTTCTTC. As protein: CASSSGTSGSYNEQFF.

The chain uses TRBV30 and TRBJ1-2, with D maybe TRBD1 (5 bases). The germline gives CDR1 GTSNPN, CDR2 SVGIG (reference sequence). The CDR3 totals 13 residues. V gave up 3 bases and J gave up 6 bases, with 14 bases separating them. CDR3 loop: CAWRVPGINGYTF. CDR3 bases: TGTGCCTGGAGGGTCCCAGGGATTAATGGCTACACCTTC.

This chain connects TRBV28 to TRBJ2-1; D is uncertain. V lost 6 bases and J 9 bases, leaving 9 bases between the germline ends. The CDR3 loop spans 11 amino acids. CDR1 is MDHEN and CDR2 is SYDVKM in the germline V gene. The CDR3 loop is CASRASGEQFF. The CDR3, as DNA: TGTGCCAGCAGGGCATCGGGTGAGCAGTTCTTC.

This sequence joins TRBV7-3 and TRBJ2-5, with 10 positions matching TRBD2. Germline CDR1 and CDR2: SGHTA and FQGTGA. After removal of 1 base from V and 7 bases from J, the junction contained 9 bases not matched to a gene. This CDR3 has 16 residues. The CDR3 region is CASSLMGLAGAGTQYF. CDR3 bases: TGTGCCAGCAGCTTAATGGGGCTAGCGGGAGCAGGGACCCAGTACTTC.

Concerning this clone itself: The same CDR3 can be traced to other DNA sequences in this sample. The chain joins TRBV5-1 to TRBJ1-4; 7 nucleotides align to TRBD1. The CDR3 extends over 14 amino acids. Germline assignment: CDR1 SGHRS and CDR2 YFSETQ. V shed 0 bases and J 8 bases; nucleotides not matched to a gene: 4. This CDR3 is CASSLGQGGEKLFF. As DNA, the CDR3 is TGCGCCAGCAGCTTGGGGCAGGGGGGCGAAAAACTGTTTTTT. Looking up the rest from reference TRBV5-1 and TRBJ1-4 gives the full variable domain: KAGVTQTPRYLIKTRGQQVTLSCSPISGHRSVSWYQQTPGQGLQFLFEYFSETQRNKGNFPGRFSGRQFSNSRSEMNVSTLELGDSALYLCASSLGQGGEKLFFGSGTQLSVL.

The genes are TRBV4-1 and TRBJ2-2; 7 bases map to TRBD2. The CDR3 extends over 15 amino acids. Germline lookup yields CDR1 MGHRA and CDR2 YSYEKL. The V segment lost 4 bases and the J segment 4 bases; nucleotides outside the gene matches: 6. The CDR3 nucleotides are TGCGCCAGCAGCCGCGGGCTAGCGGCCACCGGGGAGCTGTTTTTT. As protein: CASSRGLAATGELFF.

This clone came up many times. The chain joins TRBV6-6 to TRBJ2-7; 10 nucleotides line up with TRBD2. Trimming removed 8 bases from V and 5 bases from J; junction bases left unmatched: 12. The CDR3 has 15 amino acids. The V gene's germline CDR1 is MNHNY and CDR2 SVGAGI (reference sequence). CDR3 loop: CASGVPGLAGDEQYF. CDR3 bases: TGTGCCAGCGGCGTGCCAGGGCTAGCGGGGGACGAGCAGTACTTC.

V usage is TRBV5-1 and J usage is TRBJ2-1; perhaps TRBD1 as D (6 bases). Germline V gives CDR1 SGHRS, CDR2 YFSETQ. This CDR3 contains 14 residues. V dropped 2 bases and J dropped 6 bases, with 12 bases sitting between them. In nucleotides, the CDR3 is TGCGCCAGCAGCTTCCGGCAGGGGAGCAATGAGCAGTTCTTC. It yields the protein CASSFRQGSNEQFF.

The chain combines TRBV14 with TRBJ1-1; perhaps TRBD1 as D (6 bases). The length of the CDR3 is 15 residues. The germline gives CDR1 SGHDN, CDR2 FVKESK. V lost 1 base and J lost 4, with 13 bases in between. The CDR3 is CASSQARGGSTEAFF. CDR3 sequence (DNA): TGTGCCAGCAGCCAAGCGAGAGGGGGATCCACTGAAGCTTTCTTT.

This chain uses TRBV30 with TRBJ2-7; 9 positions match TRBD1. Germline V gene data show CDR1 as GTSNPN and CDR2 as SVGIG (reference sequence). Trimming took 5 bases from V and 4 from J; bases not matched to a gene: 12. The CDR3 loop spans 15 amino acids. CDR3 protein: CAWSGVWTGVYEQYF. CDR3 DNA sequence: TGTGCCTGGTCAGGAGTATGGACAGGGGTATACGAGCAGTACTTC.

The chain has TRBV6-5 and TRBJ2-7; 12 bases fit TRBD2. Per germline, CDR1 MNHEY and CDR2 SVGAGI. The J segment lost 7 bases and the V segment lost 10 bases, leaving 8 bases of the junction unmatched. The CDR3 sequence is 13 residues long. In nucleotides, the CDR3 is TGTGCCACCACACGGACTAGCGGGATTGAGCAGTACTTC. It specifies CATTRTSGIEQYF.

The rearrangement joins TRBV30 to TRBJ2-7, with D perhaps matching TRBD1 (5 bases). The V end was cut by 3 bases, the J end by 0 bases, with 9 bases between. Germline values: CDR1 GTSNPN, CDR2 SVGIG (reference sequence). This CDR3 has 13 amino acids. In nucleotides, the CDR3 is TGTGCCTGGAGCCAGGACATCTCCTACGAGCAGTACTTC. Translation: CAWSQDISYEQYF.

The J gene is TRBJ2-5, the V gene TRBV28; no definite D call. The CDR3 is 14 residues long. From germline, CDR1 is MDHEN and CDR2 SYDVKM. V shed 7 bases and J shed 2 bases, with 14 bases lying between them. The CDR3 DNA follows: TGTGCCAGCACCCCCGGCCCCCCTCAAGAGACCCAGTACTTC. It is translated as CASTPGPPQETQYF.

The chain links TRBV5-1 to TRBJ2-1, with D hard to call. The germline gives CDR1 SGHRS, CDR2 YFSETQ. V lost 0 bases and J 0 bases, leaving 13 bases between the germline ends. The CDR3 covers 17 residues. The CDR3 region has the DNA TGCGCCAGCAGCTTGGCGGCGCGGCTCCGCTCCTACAATGAGCAGTTCTTC. Its protein is CASSLAARLRSYNEQFF.

The chain is built from TRBV14 and TRBJ1-3; 7 bases are a match to TRBD1. CDR1 is SGHDN, CDR2 FVKESK, per germline. Losses at the gene ends were 6 bases for V and 1 base for J; bases not matched to a gene: 12. This CDR3 contains 17 residues. The CDR3 sequence is CASSSRQGWVSGNTIYF. The CDR3 coding sequence is TGTGCCAGCAGTTCGAGACAGGGTTGGGTTTCTGGAAACACCATATATTTT.

This clone was detected a few times. The rearrangement uses TRBV9 and TRBJ2-5; 8 bases are a match to TRBD1. Per germline, CDR1 SGDLS and CDR2 YYNGEE. With 0 bases clipped from V and 5 bases from J, the junction kept 15 bases outside the gene matches. This CDR3 is built from 18 residues. Here the CDR3 reads CASSVELEGQGAVETQYF. CDR3 DNA sequence: TGTGCCAGCAGCGTAGAACTCGAGGGGCAGGGGGCGGTGGAGACCCAGTACTTC.

V usage is TRBV5-1 and J usage is TRBJ1-4; the match to TRBD1 covers 9 bases. The CDR3 extends over 14 amino acids. Germline V gives CDR1 SGHRS, CDR2 YFSETQ. V trimming: 3 bases; J trimming: 8 bases; junction bases outside the gene matches: 5. CDR3 sequence: CASSSGQGQEKLFF. The CDR3 DNA reads TGCGCCAGCAGCTCTGGACAGGGGCAAGAAAAACTGTTTTTT.

The chain is built from TRBV7-8 and TRBJ1-2, with D possibly matching TRBD1 (6 bases). Trimming pared 6 bases from V and 1 base from J, leaving 12 bases between. The CDR3 extends over 14 amino acids. Germline-derived CDR1 and CDR2 are SGHVS and FQNEAQ. CDR3 amino acids: CASSKGGVNYGYTF. Written as DNA, the CDR3 is TGTGCCAGCAGTAAGGGGGGGGTTAACTATGGCTACACCTTC.

The chain joins TRBV27 to TRBJ1-5; 7 bases are a match to TRBD1. The V segment lost 5 bases and the J segment 0 bases; nucleotides outside the gene matches: 7. Germline CDR1 reads MNHEY; CDR2 reads SMNVEV (reference sequence). The CDR3 length is 16 residues. The CDR3: CASSPRDRISNQPQHF. The CDR3 bases are TGTGCCAGCAGTCCCCGGGACAGAATTAGCAATCAGCCCCAGCATTTT.

V gene TRBV27 combines with J gene TRBJ2-7, with a possible D match to TRBD2 (5 bases). Trimming pared 4 bases from V and 3 bases from J, leaving 10 bases between. CDR1 MNHEY and CDR2 SMNVEV come from the germline V gene (reference sequence). The CDR3 has 13 amino acids. CDR3 residues: CASSYQAGYEQYF. The CDR3 coding sequence is TGTGCCAGCAGTTACCAGGCGGGCTACGAGCAGTACTTC.

V and J are TRBV11-3 and TRBJ2-1; tentatively, D is TRBD1 (5 bases). Deletions cut 3 bases from V and 3 bases from J, with 9 bases between. CDR3 length: 14 residues. Looked up from germline, CDR1 is SGHNT and CDR2 is YENEEA. The CDR3 loop reads CASSFSGYYNEQFF. CDR3 coding DNA: TGTGCCAGCAGCTTTTCAGGGTACTACAATGAGCAGTTCTTC.

This clone was observed a handful of times. The chain recombines TRBV4-3 with TRBJ2-3; a possible D gene is TRBD2 (5 bases). Per the germline V gene, CDR1 is LGHNA and CDR2 is YSLEER. The CDR3 runs 16 residues. Trimming removed 1 base from V and 5 bases from J, with 16 bases in between. CDR3 in DNA: TGCGCCAGCAGCCAAGCCGCCCGGACTTGGGGAGATACGCAGTATTTT. Translation gives CASSQAARTWGDTQYF.

V gene TRBV6-5 combines with J gene TRBJ1-5; a weak D match, TRBD1 (5 bases). Between the trimmed V and J ends, which lost 2 bases and 5 bases, there was a span of 10 bases. The CDR3 is 14 amino acids. Germline lookup yields CDR1 MNHEY and CDR2 SVGAGI. CDR3 amino acids: CASSYQWGYQPQHF. The CDR3 region has the DNA TGTGCCAGCAGTTACCAGTGGGGGTATCAGCCCCAGCATTTT.